Below, 17 T cell receptor beta chains from the same sample are listed, as sequenced in a study of post-analysis software for immune sequencing data. Findings and limits, study-wide: Included in a set of about 5 TRBV segments more frequent in patients than controls were TRBV5-6, TRBV5-1 and TRBV20-1.

Which antigens these TCRs recognize remains unknown. Unique molecular identifiers featured in each of the TCR beta cDNA libraries. TCRdb recomputed calls from the PCR reads with MiXCR, one row per CDR3 protein. Here the sample spans some 690,000 distinct CDR3 sequences, roughly 27% being singletons. What was sequenced was blood. These TCRs come from a girl aged 5-17 years with multiple sclerosis.

The chain recombines TRBV20-1 with TRBJ1-2; D not certain. The germline V gene has CDR1 DFQATT and CDR2 SNEGSKA (reference sequence). The CDR3 spans 9 residues. V was trimmed by 6 bases and J by 8 bases, leaving 7 bases between them. CDR3 sequence (DNA): TGCAGTGCGACTAAAGGCTACACCTTC. Its translation is CSATKGYTF.

This clonotype was seen a few times. The chain recombines TRBV2 with TRBJ1-6, with D possibly being TRBD1 (6 bases). The germline CDR1 and CDR2 sequences are SNHLY and FYNNEI. The V end lost 6 bases, the J end lost 6 bases, and 18 bases lay between the germline ends. The length of the CDR3 is 16 residues. Here the CDR3 DNA reads TGTGCCAGCAGCCGAACCCATAACAGGGTTAATTCACCCCTCCACTTT. Amino acid sequence: CASSRTHNRVNSPLHF.

This clonotype occurred a few times. J is TRBJ2-6 and V is TRBV5-1; a possible D gene is TRBD2 (6 bases). CDR1 SGHRS and CDR2 YFSETQ come from the germline V gene. Trimming took off 2 bases at V and 2 bases at J, with 8 bases between the two ends. This CDR3 contains 15 residues. In DNA, the CDR3 is TGCGCCAGCAGCTTCGGCGGGGCTGGGGCCAACGTCCTGACTTTC. Its protein is CASSFGGAGANVLTF.

This clonotype has just a few counts. The rearrangement uses TRBV7-8 and TRBJ2-1, with TRBD2 matching 14 bases. The V gene end was trimmed by 4 bases and the J gene end by 0 bases; junction bases not matched to a gene: 11. The CDR3 totals 20 residues. The germline V gene has CDR1 SGHVS and CDR2 FQNEAQ. The CDR3 sequence is CASSSGLAGGVRSSYNEQFF. In nucleotides, the CDR3 is TGTGCCAGCAGCTCAGGACTAGCGGGAGGTGTAAGGAGCTCCTACAATGAGCAGTTCTTC.

The V and J genes are TRBV21-1 and TRBJ2-1; TRBD1 is the table's D call, not checked against the DNA. TRBV21-1 is recorded as a pseudogene. CDR3 length: 20 amino acids. The CDR3 sequence is CASSKGVPAGGAPSYNEQFF. In nucleotides, the CDR3 is TGTGCCAGCAGCAAAGGAGTCCCAGCGGGGGGGGCCCCCTCCTACAATGAGCAGTTCTTC.

This clonotype was observed a handful of times. Germline and junction disagree at one end, which may indicate a read error. The chain has TRBV10-3 and TRBJ2-7; TRBD1 aligns across 7 bases. The DNA end is a closer match to TRBJ2-5, so the J assignment may be wrong. Germline V CDR1 and CDR2: ENHRY, SYGVKD. This CDR3 is 13 amino acids long. CDR3 sequence: CAIREDRQGTQYF. Written as DNA, the CDR3 is TGTGCCATCAGGGAGGACAGGCAAGGGACCCAGTACTTC.

The chain uses TRBV20-1 and TRBJ1-2; D is ambiguous. The CDR3 has 14 residues. The V and J ends lost 1 base and 5 bases respectively, with 14 bases between them. Germline-derived CDR1 and CDR2 are DFQATT and SNEGSKA (reference sequence). The CDR3, as DNA: TGCAGTGCTAGAGCGGACTCACCCCGATATGGCTACACCTTC. Translation gives CSARADSPRYGYTF.

This clonotype has just a few counts. This chain connects TRBV20-1 to TRBJ2-7, with 10 bases matching TRBD1. Trimming cost V 0 bases and J 5 bases; bases outside gene matches: 7. Germline CDR1 reads DFQATT; CDR2 reads SNEGSKA (reference sequence). The CDR3 loop spans 15 amino acids. CDR3 amino acids: CSARDLGTGVDEQYF. CDR3 bases: TGCAGTGCTAGAGATCTCGGGACAGGGGTAGACGAGCAGTACTTC.

The gene calls are TRBV5-1 and TRBJ2-3; 8 nucleotides match TRBD1. The CDR3 sequence is 16 residues long. Germline-derived CDR1 and CDR2 are SGHRS and YFSETQ. Germline trimming cut 0 bases from V and 5 bases from J; bases unmatched to any gene: 8. The CDR3 region is CASSLEATGAGDTQYF. The CDR3, as DNA: TGCGCCAGCAGCTTGGAGGCGACAGGGGCCGGAGATACGCAGTATTTT.

This clonotype was seen more than once but under ten times. The rearrangement joins TRBV5-1 to TRBJ1-2, with 7 bases lining up with TRBD1. Per germline, CDR1 SGHRS and CDR2 YFSETQ. The ends lost 7 bases at V and 0 bases at J; junction bases unmatched: 6. CDR3 length equals 14 residues. In DNA form, the CDR3 reads TGCGCCAGCGGGATGGACAGGCCTAACTATGGCTACACCTTC. Its protein is CASGMDRPNYGYTF.

V gene TRBV11-3 combines with J gene TRBJ2-1; TRBD1 agrees at 9 bases. Germline CDR1 reads SGHNT; CDR2 reads YENEEA. The J segment lost 9 bases and the V segment lost 0 bases, leaving 6 bases of the junction unmatched. There are 15 residues in the CDR3. The CDR3 spells CASSLDRQGVGEQFF. CDR3 nucleotides: TGTGCCAGCAGCTTAGACCGACAGGGGGTCGGTGAGCAGTTCTTC.

The rearrangement joins TRBV4-3 to TRBJ2-3; D unresolved. The CDR3 covers 14 residues. Trimming left V 3 bases short and J 4 bases short, with 11 bases between. Per germline, CDR1 LGHNA and CDR2 YSLEER. The DNA for the CDR3 is TGCGCCAGCAGCCAGGAAATCGGCTCAGATACGCAGTATTTT. It codes for CASSQEIGSDTQYF.

The table lists this clonotype with a few counts. This rearrangement joins TRBV12-5 to TRBJ2-2; D gene uncertain. V was clipped by 3 bases and J by 7 bases, with 9 bases between them. The CDR3 covers 13 residues. From germline, CDR1 is LGHNT and CDR2 FRNRAP. The CDR3 DNA follows: TGTGCTAGTGGTTTAGACGGAAGCGGGGAGCTGTTTTTT. It is translated as CASGLDGSGELFF.

V gene TRBV15 combines with J gene TRBJ2-7; 7 bases map to TRBD1. V shed 0 bases and J 4 bases; nucleotides not matched to a gene: 9. The CDR3 sequence is 16 residues long. Germline V gene lookup returns CDR1 LNHNV and CDR2 YYDKDF (reference sequence). The CDR3 loop is CATSRDKSRQGYEQYF. DNA for the CDR3: TGTGCCACCAGCAGAGATAAGAGCAGACAGGGATACGAGCAGTACTTC.

In its sample, this clonotype was seen a few times. This rearrangement joins TRBV7-2 to TRBJ2-7; 9 bases are a match to TRBD2. This CDR3 has 13 residues. Trimming at V came to 3 bases and at J to 7 bases, leaving 4 bases not matched to a gene. The germline gives CDR1 SGHTA, CDR2 FQGNSA. CDR3 in amino acids: CASSFGGRAEQYF. Here the CDR3 DNA reads TGTGCCAGCAGCTTTGGCGGGAGGGCTGAGCAGTACTTC. Together with reference TRBV7-2 and TRBJ2-7, the CDR3 gives the full variable domain: GAGVSQSPSNKVTEKGKDVELRCDPISGHTALYWYRQSLGQGLEFLIYFQGNSAPDKSGLPSDRFSAERTGGSVSTLTIQRTQQEDSAVYLCASSFGGRAEQYFGPGTRLTVT.

The rearrangement uses TRBV20-1 and TRBJ1-5; D is undetermined. The germline V gene has CDR1 DFQATT and CDR2 SNEGSKA (reference sequence). Trimming took 1 base from V and 5 from J, leaving 12 bases between them. This CDR3 region has 14 residues. The CDR3 reads CSARVLHPDQPQHF. The CDR3 DNA follows: TGCAGTGCTAGAGTCCTCCACCCGGATCAGCCCCAGCATTTT.

The table lists this clonotype with many counts. The chain recombines TRBV6-2 or TRBV6-3 with TRBJ1-2; D unclear. V lost 6 bases and J 0 bases, leaving 14 bases between the germline ends. CDR3 length: 15 residues. Germline V CDR1 and CDR2: MNHEY, SVGEGT. CDR3 loop: CASSRTAGTNYGYTF. CDR3 sequence (DNA): TGTGCCAGCAGCCGGACGGCGGGAACTAACTATGGCTACACCTTC.